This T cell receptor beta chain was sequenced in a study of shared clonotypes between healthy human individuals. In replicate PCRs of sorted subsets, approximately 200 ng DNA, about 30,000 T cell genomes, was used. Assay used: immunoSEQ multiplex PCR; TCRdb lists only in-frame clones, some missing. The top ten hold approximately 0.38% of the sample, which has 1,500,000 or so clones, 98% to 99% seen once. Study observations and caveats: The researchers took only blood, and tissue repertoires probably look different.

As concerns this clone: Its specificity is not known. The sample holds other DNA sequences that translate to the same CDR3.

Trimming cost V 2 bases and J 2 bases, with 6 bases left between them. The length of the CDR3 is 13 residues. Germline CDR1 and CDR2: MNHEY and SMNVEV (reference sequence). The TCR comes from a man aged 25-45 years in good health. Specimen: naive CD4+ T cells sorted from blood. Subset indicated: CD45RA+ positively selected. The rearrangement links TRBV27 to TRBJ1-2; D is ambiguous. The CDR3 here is CASSLTGNYGYTF. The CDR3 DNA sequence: TGTGCCAGCAGTTTAACTGGGAACTATGGCTACACCTTC.